Reported below is one T cell receptor (beta chain). Germline assignment: CDR1 SGDLS and CDR2 YYNGEE. The CDR3 runs 15 residues. V was trimmed by 5 bases and J by 5 bases, leaving 19 bases between them. Some clones are missing from TCRdb's copy, which holds only in-frame ones; the method was immunoSEQ multiplex PCR. This sample has about 130,000 clones, with approximately 94% found just once. The sample belongs to a study of control samples from healthy donors and cancer patients. Sequencing was done on a sample of PBMCs. The receptor's source is a man aged 50 to 59 with head and neck cancer. J is TRBJ2-5 and V is TRBV9; D is uncertain. The CDR3 here is CASSFGKAPRETQYF. In DNA, the CDR3 is TGTGCCAGCAGTTTTGGGAAAGCCCCCAGGGAGACCCAGTACTTC. Using reference TRBV9 and TRBJ2-5 for the parts outside the CDR3, the full variable domain is DSGVTQTPKHLITATGQRVTLRCSPRSGDLSVYWYQQSLDQGLQFLIQYYNGEERAKGNILERFSAQQFPDLHSELNLSSLELGDSALYFCASSFGKAPRETQYFGPGTRLLVL.